The 6 T cell receptor beta chains given below trace back to one sample, sequenced in a study of shared clonotypes between healthy human individuals. Sequencing used immunoSEQ multiplex PCR; TCRdb keeps in-frame clones, though not all of them. The sample carries some 2 million clones, just under 95% recorded once. It was CD45RO-negative cells, positively selected for CCR7, that made up naive CD8 cells, with terminally differentiated effector memory CD45RA+ cells excluded. Sequencing used naive CD8+ T cells sorted from blood. The receptors were gathered from a man between 18 and 29 years old in good health.

The CDR3 coding sequence is TGTGCCAGTAGTCTGGGGACATCGAACACCGGGGAGCTGTTTTTT. It yields the protein CASSLGTSNTGELFF. This chain uses TRBV19 with TRBJ2-2; a possible D gene is TRBD1 (6 bases). V lost 5 bases and J 0 bases, leaving 10 bases between the germline ends. The germline CDR1 and CDR2 sequences are LNHDA and SQIVND (reference sequence). The CDR3 covers 15 residues.

V gene TRBV9 combines with J gene TRBJ2-7; TRBD2 aligns across 7 bases. There are 14 residues in the CDR3. The trim removed 0 bases at V and 6 bases at J, leaving 6 bases unmatched. Germline V gene sequence: CDR1 SGDLS, CDR2 YYNGEE. In DNA form, the CDR3 reads TGTGCCAGCAGCGTAGGCGGGAGTAGCGGCGAGCAGTACTTC. Amino acids: CASSVGGSSGEQYF.

This clone was seen more than once but under ten times. The rearrangement links TRBV30 to TRBJ1-1, with no clear D. CDR1 and CDR2 from the germline V gene are GTSNPN and SVGIG (reference sequence). There are 13 residues in the CDR3. Between the trimmed V and J ends, which lost 4 bases and 4 bases, there was a span of 13 bases. The CDR3 here is CAWILDVGTEAFF. The CDR3 region has the DNA TGTGCCTGGATTTTGGACGTCGGCACTGAAGCTTTCTTT.

This chain links TRBV13 with TRBJ2-1, with D maybe TRBD1 (6 bases). V gave up 4 bases and J gave up 5 bases, with 15 bases separating them. Germline values: CDR1 PRHDT, CDR2 FYEKMQ (reference sequence). This CDR3 contains 15 residues. Here the CDR3 reads CASSWAITGNNEQFF. The CDR3 DNA reads as TGTGCCAGCAGCTGGGCGATAACAGGGAACAATGAGCAGTTCTTC.

The chain is built from TRBV7-2 and TRBJ2-1; D may be TRBD2 (6 bases). Germline lookup yields CDR1 SGHTA and CDR2 FQGNSA. Trimming removed 5 bases at V and 4 bases at J, with 9 bases between. CDR3 length: 13 amino acids. The CDR3 coding sequence is TGTGCCAGCAGCCCCGGAGGGTACAATGAGCAGTTCTTC. This codes for CASSPGGYNEQFF.

The chain couples TRBV5-6 to TRBJ2-1; 8 bases line up with TRBD2. The CDR3 sequence is 14 residues long. V shed 2 bases and J 6 bases; nucleotides not matched to a gene: 4. The germline V gene encodes CDR1 SGHDT and CDR2 YYEEEE. The CDR3 is CASSLGTSFNEQFF. In DNA form, the CDR3 reads TGTGCCAGCAGCTTAGGGACTAGTTTCAATGAGCAGTTCTTC.